These 2 T cell receptor beta chains share one sample of origin, sequenced in a study of blood T cell repertoires in COVID-19. Profiled with immunoSEQ multiplex PCR; TCRdb holds only in-frame clones, not every one. The data contain fewer than 50,000 clones, over 75% of them seen just once; the ten biggest clones take up under 50%. The specimen was peripheral blood. Receptors originate from a man older than 75 with active or convalescent COVID-19.

J is TRBJ2-2 and V is TRBV16; no reliable D call. Germline CDR1 is KGHSY and CDR2 is FQNENV. The CDR3 is 14 amino acids. Trimming took off 0 bases at V and 6 bases at J, with 8 bases between the two ends. CDR3: CASSQSSAPGELFF. Written as DNA, the CDR3 is TGTGCCAGCAGCCAATCGAGTGCCCCCGGGGAGCTGTTTTTT.

V gene TRBV30 combines with J gene TRBJ1-2; possible D gene TRBD1, 5 bases. V was pared by 5 bases and J by 8 bases, with 24 bases between. Germline V gene sequence: CDR1 GTSNPN, CDR2 SVGIG (reference sequence). There are 15 residues in the CDR3. Here the CDR3 reads CAWGPSPGPGAGYTF. Here the CDR3 DNA reads TGTGCCTGGGGTCCTTCACCGGGGCCGGGAGCCGGCTACACCTTC.